The rows below give T cell receptor beta chains drawn from one sample of a study of CXCR3-negative and CXCR3-positive naive CD8 T cells. TCRdb reprocessed the 5' RACE reads and keeps a single row for each CDR3 protein, giving no DNA. The sample totals 20,000 to 25,000 distinct CDR3 sequences; its top ten clones hold 15% to 25%. Source material: memory CD8+ T cells from blood. The receptor source for this set is a human donor in good health. Some clones in this sample may be carry-over from other donors' samples. Each CDR3 is given with its conserved first and last residue. Expanded clones get a size class; other rows say once, few or many, or leave the size out.

V	J	size	CDR3
TRBV7-9	TRBJ2-7	NA	CASSSLGTGYHEQYF
TRBV7-3	TRBJ2-5	NA	CASSPRTEETQYF
TRBV4-2	TRBJ2-1	NA	CASSRAVGGRISNEQFF
TRBV2	TRBJ2-1	NA	CASSTYSGSSYNEQFF
TRBV5-1	TRBJ2-2	NA	CASSLEGTLNTGELFF
TRBV7-9	TRBJ2-7	NA	CASSLRNSGGAREQYF
TRBV4-3	TRBJ2-7	NA	CASSQGVRTLQYF
TRBV6-1	TRBJ2-1	NA	CAGIIQGGADEQFF
TRBV6-2/TRBV6-3	TRBJ2-7	NA	CASSLLAGVTYEQYF
TRBV29-1	TRBJ2-2	NA	CSVQVGNTGELFF
TRBV29-1	TRBJ2-4	NA	CSVGLGALRCF
TRBV29-1	TRBJ2-1	NA	CSVEGRLSSYNEQFF
TRBV4-1	TRBJ2-5	NA	CASSQAGGWDQYF
TRBV6-4	TRBJ2-3	NA	CASSESRGSTDTQYF
TRBV6-6	TRBJ1-1	NA	CASSLTVMNTEAFF
TRBV12-3/TRBV12-4	TRBJ2-2	NA	CASSPTGPGELFF
TRBV6-2/TRBV6-3	TRBJ2-6	medium-sized	CASSESHSGANVLTF
TRBV30	TRBJ2-3	NA	CAWAPGQGDQRTQYF
TRBV29-1	TRBJ1-4	NA	CSVEDVSETQGAKLFF
TRBV29-1	TRBJ2-3	NA	CSAGEFTDTQYF
TRBV6-6	TRBJ2-3	NA	CASSYLRQQDTQYF
TRBV7-9	TRBJ2-7	NA	CASSLAPRYYEQYF
TRBV27	TRBJ2-1	NA	CASMGHLSYNEQFF
TRBV28	TRBJ2-7	NA	CATARGGALSEQYF
TRBV4-2	TRBJ2-3	NA	CASSERSGGAGDTQYF
TRBV5-4	TRBJ2-7	NA	CASTSDRVDNYEQYF
TRBV25-1	TRBJ1-2	NA	CASSEYLGGSYYGYTF
TRBV7-9	TRBJ1-1	NA	CASSLMGPEAFF
TRBV12-3/TRBV12-4	TRBJ2-3	NA	CASSFWDTQYF
TRBV7-2	TRBJ1-2	NA	CASNLLGDLGGYTF
TRBV6-6	TRBJ2-7	NA	CASSYRVNRGGEQYF
TRBV7-2	TRBJ2-7	NA	CASSYRDSYEQYF
TRBV28	TRBJ1-1	NA	CASSLMGGGAEAFF
TRBV28	TRBJ2-1	NA	CASSYPRDLGGNEQFF
TRBV7-6	TRBJ1-2	NA	CASSSAGTGNYGYTF
TRBV9	TRBJ2-3	NA	CASSLGPGLGDTQYF
TRBV5-5	TRBJ2-1	NA	CASSLSRRTGFGDEQFF
TRBV4-2	TRBJ1-3	NA	CANTGSCGNTIYF
TRBV19	TRBJ2-7	NA	CASRPGQAYEQYF
TRBV7-9	TRBJ1-3	NA	CASSLGSTRVPGNTIYF